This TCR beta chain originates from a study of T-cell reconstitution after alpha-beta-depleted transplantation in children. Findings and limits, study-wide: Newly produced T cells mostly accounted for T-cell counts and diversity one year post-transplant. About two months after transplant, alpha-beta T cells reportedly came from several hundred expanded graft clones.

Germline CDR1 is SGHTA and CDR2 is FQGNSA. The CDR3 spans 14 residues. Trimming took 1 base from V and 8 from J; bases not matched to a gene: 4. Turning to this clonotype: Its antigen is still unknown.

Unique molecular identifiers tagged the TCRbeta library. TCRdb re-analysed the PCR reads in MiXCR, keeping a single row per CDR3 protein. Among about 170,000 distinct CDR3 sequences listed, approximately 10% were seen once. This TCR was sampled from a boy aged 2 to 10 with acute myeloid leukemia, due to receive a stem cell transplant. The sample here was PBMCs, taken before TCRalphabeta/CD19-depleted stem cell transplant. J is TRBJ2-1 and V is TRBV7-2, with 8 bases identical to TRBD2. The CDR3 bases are TGTGCCAGCAGCTTAGGTGGAGCGGGAGATGAGCAGTTCTTC. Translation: CASSLGGAGDEQFF.